These 13 T cell receptor beta chains originate from one sample sequenced in a study of spatial heterogeneity in lung cancer. Noted time point: sample taken at primary tumor resection. Tumor, nontumor lung or frozen PBMC supplied whole RNA, sequenced without sorting. MiXCR, applied by TCRdb to the 5' RACE reads, yields one record per CDR3 protein. The sample consists of 80,000 to 95,000 distinct CDR3 sequences, roughly 8.7% of them appearing once. The specimen was PBMCs, collected at surgery. The receptors stem from a male donor with early-stage non-small cell lung cancer.

This chain links TRBV25-1 with TRBJ2-7; TRBD2 is a possible D gene (7 bases). With 3 bases removed from V and 7 bases from J, the gap between germline ends came to 13 bases. The germline V gene encodes CDR1 MGHDK and CDR2 SYGVNS. CDR3 length: 13 residues. The CDR3 is CASSDGGRGEQYF. CDR3 nucleotides: TGTGCCAGCAGTGACGGGGGGCGCGGGGAGCAGTACTTC.

The chain's CDR3 is CSAKEDSLGAKNIQYF. CDR3 sequence (DNA): TGCAGTGCTAAAGAGGACAGTCTGGGGGCCAAAAACATTCAGTACTTC. This chain joins TRBV20-1 and TRBJ2-4; perhaps TRBD1 as D (6 bases). CDR1 is DFQATT and CDR2 is SNEGSKA in the germline V gene (reference sequence). V gave up 4 bases and J gave up 1 base, with 17 bases separating them. The CDR3 totals 16 residues.

The chain links TRBV9 to TRBJ1-6, with 10 bases identical to TRBD1. Unmatched junction bases numbered 8, after V lost 4 bases and J lost 10 bases. The CDR3 has 15 amino acids. The V gene's germline CDR1 is SGDLS and CDR2 YYNGEE. The CDR3 DNA reads TGTGCCAGCAGCCCAAGACAGGGGGCGAGCTCACCCCTCCACTTT. This sequence encodes CASSPRQGASSPLHF. Together with reference TRBV9 and TRBJ1-6, the CDR3 gives the full variable domain: DSGVTQTPKHLITATGQRVTLRCSPRSGDLSVYWYQQSLDQGLQFLIQYYNGEERAKGNILERFSAQQFPDLHSELNLSSLELGDSALYFCASSPRQGASSPLHFGNGTRLTVT.

This clonotype was counted a few times. V gene TRBV6-2 or TRBV6-3 combines with J gene TRBJ2-2; 8 positions match TRBD2. Germline values: CDR1 MNHEY, CDR2 SVGEGT. This CDR3 is 13 amino acids long. V was pared by 7 bases and J by 5 bases, with 3 bases of the junction left unmatched. The DNA for the CDR3 is TGTGCCAGCACCTCGGGGGGGACCGGGGAGCTGTTTTTT. Its translation is CASTSGGTGELFF.

There are a few counts of this clonotype. The V and J genes are TRBV9 and TRBJ2-2; D not resolved. V was cut by 0 bases and J by 5 bases, with 5 bases left in between. CDR1 and CDR2 from the germline V gene are SGDLS and YYNGEE. The CDR3 contains 13 residues. CDR3: CASSVGRTGELFF. The CDR3 nucleotides read TGTGCCAGCAGCGTAGGGAGAACCGGGGAGCTGTTTTTT.

This clonotype was seen a few times. The CDR3 region is CSAIGQGAYQPQHF. The DNA for the CDR3 is TGCAGTGCTATTGGACAGGGTGCTTACCAGCCCCAGCATTTT. This sequence joins TRBV20-1 and TRBJ1-5; 8 bases are shared with TRBD1. Germline V gene lookup returns CDR1 DFQATT and CDR2 SNEGSKA (reference sequence). The length of the CDR3 is 14 residues. Losses at the gene ends were 4 bases for V and 7 bases for J; bases not matched to a gene: 9.

This clonotype was observed a handful of times. The chain carries TRBV12-3 or TRBV12-4 and TRBJ2-5, with D unresolved. V lost 7 bases to trimming and J lost 2 bases, with 14 bases between them. The CDR3 has 14 residues. The CDR3 bases are TGTGCCAGCACCCTCTACACTTCACAAGAGACCCAGTACTTC. Its protein is CASTLYTSQETQYF.

The rearrangement uses TRBV5-1 and TRBJ2-7; no definite D call. The germline V gene has CDR1 SGHRS and CDR2 YFSETQ. V was trimmed by 2 bases and J by 3 bases, leaving 9 bases between them. This CDR3 is built from 13 residues. The CDR3 nucleotides are TGCGCCAGCAGCTTTTCGGCCAACTACGAGCAGTACTTC. It translates to CASSFSANYEQYF.

The chain combines TRBV21-1 with TRBJ2-2; TRBD1, the table's D call, was not compared with the DNA. TRBV21-1 is termed a pseudogene. The length of the CDR3 is 20 residues. CDR3 in DNA: TGTGCCAGCAGCAAAAGGACCGGGACACTAGGTAGGGGAAAGACCGGGGAGCTGTTTTTT. This gives the protein CASSKRTGTLGRGKTGELFF.

A few counts support this clonotype. The chain is built from TRBV7-3 and TRBJ2-3, with TRBD2 as a possible D gene (7 bases). The CDR3 spans 16 residues. Trimming pared 5 bases from V and 0 bases from J, leaving 15 bases between. From germline, CDR1 is SGHTA and CDR2 FQGTGA. The CDR3 nucleotides are TGTGCCAGCAGCCCCAGCGGGACATTTAGCACAGATACGCAGTATTTT. Protein product: CASSPSGTFSTDTQYF.

The table lists this clonotype with many counts. V gene TRBV7-3 combines with J gene TRBJ2-1; TRBD2 matches 8 bases. Looked up from germline, CDR1 is SGHTA and CDR2 is FQGTGA. The ends lost 3 bases at V and 2 bases at J; junction bases unmatched: 3. The CDR3 is 15 amino acids. The CDR3 here is CASSFGLAPYNEQFF. The CDR3 DNA follows: TGTGCCAGCAGCTTTGGACTAGCTCCCTACAATGAGCAGTTCTTC.

Ten or more counts support this clonotype. The CDR3 protein is CASSQDLSGTYNEQFF. The DNA of the CDR3 is TGTGCCAGCAGCCAAGATCTCTCCGGGACCTACAATGAGCAGTTCTTC. The V gene is TRBV3-1, the J gene TRBJ2-1; a weak D match, TRBD2 (5 bases). Per germline, CDR1 LGHDT and CDR2 YNNKEL (reference sequence). V shed 0 bases and J shed 2 bases, with 11 bases lying between them. CDR3 length: 16 residues.

This clonotype was found many times. The rearrangement uses TRBV28 and TRBJ1-6, with D unresolved. There are 15 residues in the CDR3. V shed 2 bases and J shed 3 bases, with 8 bases lying between them. CDR1 is MDHEN, CDR2 SYDVKM, per germline. CDR3: CASSLIAGYNSPLHF. CDR3 nucleotide sequence: TGTGCCAGCAGTTTAATTGCAGGCTATAATTCACCCCTCCACTTT.